The clone carrying this TCR beta chain has just a few counts. Its specificity is not known. Using its own MiXCR run on the RT-PCR reads, TCRdb lists one record per CDR3 protein. The data show 550,000 to 600,000 distinct CDR3 sequences, over 9.5% seen once. Germline CDR1 SGHTA, CDR2 FQGTGA. V gave up 2 bases and J gave up 4 bases; unmatched junction bases: 5. The length of the CDR3 is 16 residues. The entry originates in a study of response to subunit inactivated influenza vaccine. Broader study findings: The authors offered the suggestion that each seasonal influenza vaccination recruits few new T cells.

This receptor was obtained from a man aged 50 to 60 who received an inactivated influenza vaccine. Material: PBMCs from blood, obtained on the day of vaccination. V gene TRBV7-3 combines with J gene TRBJ2-1, with 10 bases that match TRBD2. DNA for the CDR3: TGTGCCAGCAGCTTAGCCGCGACTAGCGGGTACAATGAGCAGTTCTTC. This codes for CASSLAATSGYNEQFF.